The next 27 T cell receptor beta chains were all read from a single sample in a study of Ad26.COV2.S vaccination and SARS-CoV-2 variants. Clones were sequenced by immunoSEQ multiplex PCR, and TCRdb holds only the in-frame ones, with some missing. Among 320,000 or so clones, roughly 90% were seen once, and the ten largest hold roughly 6%. Treatment noted: some 20 received Ad26.COV2.S at low or high dose, single or two shots; roughly five received placebo; per-sample allocation not given. Vaccine and placebo recipients were sampled on day 63 after the first injection. Source: peripheral blood, taken in a trial of Ad26.COV2.S vaccine versus placebo. The receptors were gathered from a person aged 18-60 years who received the Ad26.COV2.S COVID-19 vaccine or a placebo.

The count of this clone is one. The chain carries TRBV20-1 and TRBJ1-6; possible D gene TRBD1, 5 bases. Per the germline V gene, CDR1 is DFQATT and CDR2 is SNEGSKA (reference sequence). The CDR3 covers 14 residues. The V end was cut by 3 bases, the J end by 9 bases, with 15 bases between. The CDR3 region has the DNA TGCAGTGCTAGTGGCAGGGTACGGGGTTCACCCCTCCACTTT. This translates into CSASGRVRGSPLHF.

The chain joins TRBV5-5 to TRBJ2-2; D possibly corresponds to TRBD2 (6 bases). The CDR3 totals 14 residues. CDR1 is SGHKS, CDR2 YYEKEE, per germline (reference sequence). V dropped 0 bases and J dropped 5 bases, with 8 bases sitting between them. In DNA, the CDR3 is TGTGCCAGCAGCTTGGAGGGGACTACCGGGGAGCTGTTTTTT. Amino acid sequence: CASSLEGTTGELFF.

The V gene is TRBV27, the J gene TRBJ1-1; D is possibly TRBD1 (5 bases). Germline V gene lookup returns CDR1 MNHEY and CDR2 SMNVEV (reference sequence). The CDR3 length is 15 residues. The germline V and J ends were trimmed by 1 base and 5 bases, with 14 bases remaining between them. This CDR3 is CASSLYGRGGTEAFF. In nucleotides, the CDR3 is TGTGCCAGCAGTTTATATGGGCGGGGGGGGACTGAAGCTTTCTTT.

The chain carries TRBV11-2 and TRBJ2-1; 15 bases are a match to TRBD2. Germline CDR1 reads SGHAT; CDR2 reads FQNNGV. This CDR3 spans 18 amino acids. The V and J ends lost 6 bases and 3 bases, in that order; junction bases with no gene match: 9. In DNA, the CDR3 is TGTGCCAGCAGATCCGGGACTAGCGGGGGGACCAACTACAATGAGCAGTTCTTC. Translation gives CASRSGTSGGTNYNEQFF.

This sequence joins TRBV3-1 (or the pseudogene TRBV3-2) and TRBJ1-1; the D is unclear. The CDR3 contains 12 residues. The germline V gene has CDR1 LGHDT and CDR2 YNNKEL (reference sequence). The germline V and J ends were trimmed by 0 bases and 11 bases, with 10 bases remaining between them. CDR3 sequence: CASSQDLRAAFF. The CDR3 DNA sequence: TGTGCCAGCAGCCAAGATCTTCGGGCGGCTTTCTTT.

The rearrangement joins TRBV7-9 to TRBJ1-1; 8 nucleotides match TRBD1. The CDR3 totals 14 residues. Germline V gives CDR1 SEHNR, CDR2 FQNEAQ (reference sequence). The junction had 8 bases not matched to a gene; V was cut back by 7 bases and J by 4 bases. In DNA form, the CDR3 reads TGTGCCAGCACCTCAATACAGGGGGTCACTGAAGCTTTCTTT. It is translated as CASTSIQGVTEAFF.

This sequence joins TRBV7-2 and TRBJ1-1; perhaps TRBD1 as D (6 bases). V was cut by 6 bases and J by 5 bases, with 16 bases left in between. The CDR3 extends over 14 amino acids. The germline CDR1 and CDR2 sequences are SGHTA and FQGNSA. CDR3 amino acids: CASRAGGWRTEAFF. CDR3 nucleotide sequence: TGTGCCAGCAGGGCGGGGGGCTGGAGGACTGAAGCTTTCTTT. The full variable domain, rest sourced from reference TRBV7-2 and TRBJ1-1, is GAGVSQSPSNKVTEKGKDVELRCDPISGHTALYWYRQSLGQGLEFLIYFQGNSAPDKSGLPSDRFSAERTGGSVSTLTIQRTQQEDSAVYLCASRAGGWRTEAFFGQGTRLTVV.

This chain uses TRBV27 with TRBJ2-2, with D unclear. Germline V gene sequence: CDR1 MNHEY, CDR2 SMNVEV (reference sequence). This CDR3 comprises 13 residues. Trimming cost V 2 bases and J 5 bases, with 6 bases left between them. In DNA form, the CDR3 reads TGTGCCAGCAGTTTAATCATTACCGGGGAGCTGTTTTTT. Translating it yields CASSLIITGELFF.

The chain employs TRBV4-1 and TRBJ1-1; 7 bases fit TRBD1. Germline V lookup: CDR1 MGHRA, CDR2 YSYEKL. The CDR3 is 13 amino acids. Trimming took 3 bases from V and 11 from J; bases not matched to a gene: 9. CDR3 nucleotides: TGCGCCAGCAGCCATAAGACAGGGACAGAGGCTTTCTTT. Translated, it gives CASSHKTGTEAFF.

This clone came up once. The chain recombines TRBV12-3 or TRBV12-4 with TRBJ2-7; the D gene could be TRBD1 or TRBD2 (5 bases each). Deletions cut 2 bases from V and 6 bases from J, with 8 bases between. The CDR3 totals 12 residues. The CDR3 bases are TGTGCCAGCAGTTTAAAGAGGGGCGAGCAGTACGTC. This gives the protein CASSLKRGEQYV.

The CDR3: CASRAVRGPTDTQYF. The CDR3 DNA reads TGTGCCAGCAGAGCGGTCAGGGGCCCCACAGATACGCAGTATTTT. The chain links TRBV19 to TRBJ2-3, with a tentative D call TRBD1 (6 bases). Germline V CDR1 and CDR2: LNHDA, SQIVND (reference sequence). The germline V and J ends were trimmed by 9 bases and 2 bases, with 18 bases remaining between them. The CDR3 runs to 15 residues.

This rearrangement joins TRBV20-1 to TRBJ2-3; no clear D gene. The CDR3 contains 11 residues. The germline V gene encodes CDR1 DFQATT and CDR2 SNEGSKA (reference sequence). Trimming cost V 7 bases and J 3 bases, with 8 bases left between them. Written as DNA, the CDR3 is TGCAGTGTTGGGTCTACAGATACGCAGTATTTT. Translation: CSVGSTDTQYF.

This chain links TRBV7-2 with TRBJ2-7, with 7 bases matching TRBD2. From germline, CDR1 is SGHTA and CDR2 FQGNSA. The CDR3 has 13 amino acids. The V and J ends lost 1 base and 3 bases, in that order; junction bases with no gene match: 0. CDR3 in DNA: TGTGCCAGCAGCTTAGGCGGGGGCTACGAGCAGTACGTC. Translation gives CASSLGGGYEQYV.

The rearrangement uses TRBV29-1 and TRBJ1-2, with a possible D match to TRBD1 (5 bases). The V gene lost 1 base and the J gene lost 0 bases, with 9 bases spanning the gap. This CDR3 has 14 amino acids. From germline, CDR1 is SQVTM and CDR2 ANQGSEA. This CDR3 reads CSVEGDSSNYGYTF. The CDR3 DNA follows: TGCAGCGTTGAAGGTGACAGCTCTAACTATGGCTACACCTTC. Combining the CDR3 with reference TRBV29-1 and TRBJ1-2 gives the whole variable domain SAVISQKPSRDICQRGTSLTIQCQVDSQVTMMFWYRQQPGQSLTLIATANQGSEATYESGFVIDKFPISRPNLTFSTLTVSNMSPEDSSIYLCSVEGDSSNYGYTFGSGTRLTVV.

The chain couples TRBV6-5 to TRBJ1-2; D gene uncertain. The germline V gene encodes CDR1 MNHEY and CDR2 SVGAGI. The CDR3 is made up of 13 amino acids. Trimming cost V 5 bases and J 7 bases, with 14 bases left between them. In DNA, the CDR3 is TGTGCCAGCAGTCCCACATGGCTGGTTGGCTACACCTTC. Amino acids: CASSPTWLVGYTF.

This clone has a handful of counts. The genes are TRBV28 and TRBJ1-1; maybe TRBD1 (5 bases). Looked up from germline, CDR1 is MDHEN and CDR2 is SYDVKM. This CDR3 contains 12 residues. The ends were cut back, 1 base at V and 10 bases at J, with 10 bases in the middle. CDR3 DNA: TGTGCCAGCAGTTTATCTGCTGGGGGAGCTTTCTTT. Its protein product is CASSLSAGGAFF.

CDR3 amino acids: CASSSAGVAYNEQFF. CDR3 DNA: TGTGCCAGCAGTTCCGCAGGGGTCGCCTACAATGAGCAGTTCTTC. The V and J genes are TRBV6-5 and TRBJ2-1; D is perhaps TRBD1 (6 bases). The CDR3 totals 15 residues. From germline, CDR1 is MNHEY and CDR2 SVGAGI. Deletions cut 4 bases from V and 2 bases from J, with 12 bases between.

The chain couples TRBV28 to TRBJ1-4; D gene ambiguous. The V gene's germline CDR1 is MDHEN and CDR2 SYDVKM. Trimming took off 3 bases at V and 4 bases at J, with 12 bases between the two ends. There are 15 residues in the CDR3. The CDR3 sequence: CASSFQASSNEKLFF. The CDR3 nucleotides are TGTGCCAGCAGTTTCCAGGCATCAAGTAATGAAAAACTGTTTTTT. Variable domain in full (rest from reference TRBV28 and TRBJ1-4): DVKVTQSSRYLVKRTGEKVFLECVQDMDHENMFWYRQDPGLGLRLIYFSYDVKMKEKGDIPEGYSVSREKKERFSLILESASTNQTSMYLCASSFQASSNEKLFFGSGTQLSVL.

The V gene is TRBV7-9, the J gene TRBJ1-2; D gene ambiguous. Per the germline V gene, CDR1 is SEHNR and CDR2 is FQNEAQ (reference sequence). V was trimmed by 2 bases and J by 6 bases, leaving 16 bases between them. The CDR3 consists of 15 residues. This CDR3 reads CASSLYNSRKDGYTF. CDR3 nucleotide sequence: TGTGCCAGCAGCTTATATAATTCCCGGAAGGATGGCTACACCTTC.

The rearrangement uses TRBV5-4 and TRBJ2-1; 11 bases align to TRBD2. V dropped 10 bases and J dropped 4; count of bases not matched to a gene: 4. The CDR3 length is 13 residues. The germline CDR1 and CDR2 sequences are SGHNT and YYREEE (reference sequence). The CDR3 DNA is TGTGCCTTGGGGACTAGCGGTTACAATGAGCAGTTCTTC. This encodes CALGTSGYNEQFF.

On this clone: A junction end diverges from the germline sequence, so it may reflect a read error. The chain carries TRBV19 and TRBJ1-1; unclear D gene. Germline CDR1 is LNHDA and CDR2 is SQIVND (reference sequence). CDR3 length: 13 residues. The CDR3 loop is CASSRAQESWAVF. Here the CDR3 DNA reads TGTGCCAGTAGTAGAGCTCAGGAGTCGTGGGCGGTTTTT.

The chain has TRBV18 and TRBJ1-4; D gene ambiguous. CDR1 is KGHSH and CDR2 is LQKENI in the germline V gene. V was pared by 0 bases and J by 6 bases, with 11 bases between. The CDR3 is 15 residues long. The CDR3 nucleotides read TGTGCCAGCTCACCACCGGGTAGTCAGGATGAAAAACTGTTTTTT. Protein product: CASSPPGSQDEKLFF.

The genes are TRBV4-1 and TRBJ1-2; unclear D gene. Trimming took 0 bases from V and 4 from J, leaving 9 bases between them. This CDR3 has 14 residues. Germline V CDR1 and CDR2: MGHRA, YSYEKL. CDR3 nucleotides: TGCGCCAGCAGCCAAGATAGTAACAGCTATGGCTACACCTTC. It encodes CASSQDSNSYGYTF.

This chain uses TRBV5-6 with TRBJ2-7, with 11 bases fitting TRBD2. Unmatched junction bases numbered 5, after V lost 4 bases and J lost 5 bases. Germline CDR1 SGHDT, CDR2 YYEEEE. The CDR3 spans 14 residues. The CDR3 DNA is TGTGCCAGCAGCGGACTAGCGGGCCCTCACGAGCAGTACGTC. It specifies CASSGLAGPHEQYV.

This clone came up once. In DNA, the CDR3 is TGCGCCAGCAGCCAGAGGGGGCAGAACACCGGGGAGCTGTTTTTT. As protein: CASSQRGQNTGELFF. The V gene is TRBV4-1, the J gene TRBJ2-2, with 7 bases that match TRBD1. The CDR3 runs 15 residues. V lost 3 bases and J lost 1; bases outside the gene matches: 2. Germline CDR1 MGHRA, CDR2 YSYEKL.

This clone appeared a few times. The rearrangement uses TRBV4-1 and TRBJ1-2; tentatively, D is TRBD1 (5 bases). The CDR3 is made up of 16 amino acids. V was cut by 0 bases and J by 2 bases, with 13 bases left in between. Germline CDR1 and CDR2: MGHRA and YSYEKL. The CDR3 nucleotides are TGCGCCAGCAGCCAAGATTTCGGCAGGGACAACTATGGCTACACCTTC. It translates to CASSQDFGRDNYGYTF.

This clone was counted only a few times. The V call is TRBV28, the J call TRBJ1-6; TRBD1 might be the D (6 bases). The CDR3 length is 12 residues. V was trimmed by 5 bases and J by 12 bases, leaving 11 bases between them. Germline V gives CDR1 MDHEN, CDR2 SYDVKM. In nucleotides, the CDR3 is TGTGCCAGCAGTATCGACAGGTTACCCCTCCACTTT. Its protein is CASSIDRLPLHF.